A selection of T cell receptor beta chains follows, all from one sample in a study of blood T cell repertoires in COVID-19. Measured with immunoSEQ multiplex PCR; TCRdb has only the in-frame clones, and not every one. The table records approximately 290,000 clones, roughly 85% of them present only once. The source material was PBMCs or T cells enriched from blood (not recorded which). All receptors come from a woman aged 30 to 39 who had recovered from COVID-19. The CDR3 runs from the conserved cysteine through the conserved F or W. Each record gives: J gene, clone size, V gene, D gene, CDR3 protein, CDR3 DNA. D genes are given only for firm matches. The size of a clone is reported for some rows only, either as once, few or many, or as a class for expanded clones.

>TRBJ2-1|NA|TRBV19|NA
CASSPGVASIGSEQFF
TGTGCCAGTAGTCCAGGGGTCGCTTCAATTGGTTCCGAGCAGTTCTTC
>TRBJ1-1|NA|TRBV7-2|NA
CASSFGQTQTVEAFF
TGTGCCAGCAGCTTCGGACAAACGCAGACGGTTGAAGCTTTCTTT
>TRBJ1-6|NA|TRBV28|NA
CASSTGSYNSPLHF
TGTGCCAGCAGTACCGGCTCCTATAATTCACCCCTCCACTTT
>TRBJ2-7|NA|TRBV5-1|TRBD2
CASSLWTSGNLLREQYF
TGCGCCAGCAGCTTGTGGACTAGCGGTAACCTTTTGCGCGAGCAGTACTTC
>TRBJ2-2|few|TRBV10-3|NA
CAIGQNTNTGELFF
TGTGCCATCGGTCAGAACACGAACACCGGGGAGCTGTTTTTT
>TRBJ2-3|NA|TRBV5-4|NA
CASSRTSARLTDTQYF
TGTGCCAGCAGCCGCACTAGTGCCCGACTGACAGATACGCAGTATTTT
>TRBJ1-1|NA|TRBV11-2|NA
CASSVRGMGYTEAFF
TGTGCCAGCAGCGTAAGGGGGATGGGTTACACTGAAGCTTTCTTT
>TRBJ1-5|NA|TRBV10-3|NA
CAISDREGQPQHF
TGTGCCATCAGTGACAGGGAAGGCCAGCCCCAGCATTTT
>TRBJ2-5|NA|TRBV5-6|NA
CASSPFRGHRETQYF
TGTGCCAGCAGCCCTTTCCGTGGGCACCGGGAGACCCAGTACTTC
>TRBJ2-2|NA|TRBV7-8|NA
CASSLIPAGAAIRELFF
TGTGCCAGCAGCTTAATACCCGCAGGGGCCGCAATCCGGGAGCTGTTTTTT
>TRBJ2-1|NA|TRBV9|TRBD2
CASSVPLAGGPSDEQFF
TGTGCCAGCAGCGTCCCTCTAGCGGGAGGGCCCTCTGATGAGCAGTTCTTC
>TRBJ1-3|NA|TRBV3-1/TRBV3-2|NA
CASSQGDSGNTIYF
TGTGCCAGCTCTCAGGGCGACTCTGGAAACACCATATATTTT
>TRBJ1-3|NA|TRBV7-9|NA
CASSLGTYILPGNTIYF
TGTGCCAGCAGCTTAGGGACATATATTCTCCCTGGAAACACCATATATTTT
>TRBJ1-3|NA|TRBV11-2|NA
CASARDSSSGNTIYF
TGTGCCAGCGCCCGGGACTCAAGCTCTGGAAACACCATATATTTT
>TRBJ2-1|NA|TRBV5-1|NA
CASTFSGVSYNEQFF
TGCGCCAGCACCTTTAGCGGAGTATCCTACAATGAGCAGTTCTTC
>TRBJ2-3|NA|TRBV15|NA
CATSRDSRDTQYF
TGTGCCACCAGCAGAGATTCTAGGGATACGCAGTATTTT
>TRBJ1-5|NA|TRBV28|NA
CASSLGTLHQPQHF
TGTGCCAGCAGTTTAGGGACACTCCATCAGCCCCAGCATTTT
>TRBJ1-1|few|TRBV5-1|TRBD1
CASSLGGGGTEAFF
TGCGCCAGCAGCTTGGGAGGGGGCGGCACTGAAGCTTTCTTT
>TRBJ1-2|NA|TRBV4-2|NA
CASSQDRRANYGYTF
TGTGCCAGCAGCCAAGATCGGAGAGCGAACTATGGCTACACCTTC
>TRBJ1-2|NA|TRBV16|NA
CASSQPRGFYTF
TGTGCCAGCAGCCAACCCAGGGGATTCTACACCTTC
>TRBJ1-1|NA|TRBV19|NA
CASSKGYNTEAFF
TGTGCCAGTAGTAAGGGGTACAACACTGAAGCTTTCTTT
>TRBJ1-5|NA|TRBV30|TRBD1
CAWRGGPGGGQPQHF
TGTGCCTGGAGGGGGGGTCCAGGGGGCGGTCAGCCCCAGCATTTT
>TRBJ2-7|few|TRBV6-5|TRBD1
CASSSSGTADYEQYF
TGTGCCAGCAGTTCCTCCGGGACAGCCGATTACGAGCAGTACTTC
>TRBJ1-2|once|TRBV5-5|NA
CASSWTQGVYGYTF
TGTGCCAGCAGCTGGACACAGGGTGTCTATGGCTACACCTTC